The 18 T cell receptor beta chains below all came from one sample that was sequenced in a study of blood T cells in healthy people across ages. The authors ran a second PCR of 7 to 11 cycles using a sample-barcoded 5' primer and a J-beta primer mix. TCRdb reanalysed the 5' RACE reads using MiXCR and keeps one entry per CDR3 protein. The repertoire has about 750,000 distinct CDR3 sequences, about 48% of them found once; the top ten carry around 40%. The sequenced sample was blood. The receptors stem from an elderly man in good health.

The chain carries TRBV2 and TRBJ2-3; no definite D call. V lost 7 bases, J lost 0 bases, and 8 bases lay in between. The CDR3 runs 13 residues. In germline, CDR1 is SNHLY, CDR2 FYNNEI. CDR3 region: CASIVPSTDTQYF. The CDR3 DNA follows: TGTGCCAGCATAGTGCCTAGCACAGATACGCAGTATTTT.

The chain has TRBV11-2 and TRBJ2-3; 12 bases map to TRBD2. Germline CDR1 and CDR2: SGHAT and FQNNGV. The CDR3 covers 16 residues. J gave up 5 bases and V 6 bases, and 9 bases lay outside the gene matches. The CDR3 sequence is CASSFQTSGRLDTQYF. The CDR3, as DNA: TGTGCCAGCAGTTTCCAGACTAGCGGGAGATTAGATACGCAGTATTTT.

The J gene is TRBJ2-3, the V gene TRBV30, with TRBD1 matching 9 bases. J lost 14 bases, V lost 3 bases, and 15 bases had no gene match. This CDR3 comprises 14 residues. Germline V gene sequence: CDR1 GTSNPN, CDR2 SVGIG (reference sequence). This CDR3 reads CAWRPGQGRRYAYF. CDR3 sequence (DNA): TGTGCCTGGAGGCCAGGACAGGGGAGGAGATACGCGTATTTT.

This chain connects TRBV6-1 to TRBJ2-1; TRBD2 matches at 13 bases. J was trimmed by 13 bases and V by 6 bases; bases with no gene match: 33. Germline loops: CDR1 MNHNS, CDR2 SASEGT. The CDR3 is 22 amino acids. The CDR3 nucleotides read TGTGCCAGCAGCCCGGGACAGGTTGGAGCGGGACTAGCGGGACGGTTTGGAGAGACCCAGTTCTTC. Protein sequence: CASSPGQVGAGLAGRFGETQFF.

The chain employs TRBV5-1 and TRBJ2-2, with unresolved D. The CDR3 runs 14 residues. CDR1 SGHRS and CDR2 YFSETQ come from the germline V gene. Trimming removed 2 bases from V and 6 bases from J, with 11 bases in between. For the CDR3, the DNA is TGCGCCAGCAGCTTCCGGGTTGGCCCCGGGGAGCTGTTTTTT. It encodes CASSFRVGPGELFF.

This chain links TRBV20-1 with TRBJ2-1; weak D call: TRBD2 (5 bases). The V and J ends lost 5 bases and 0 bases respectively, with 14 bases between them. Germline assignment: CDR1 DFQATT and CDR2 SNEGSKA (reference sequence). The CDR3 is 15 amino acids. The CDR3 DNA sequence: TGCAGTGCTCAGGAGGTACAGTTCTCCTACAATGAGCAGTTCTTC. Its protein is CSAQEVQFSYNEQFF.

The chain's CDR3 is CAWSTGFSYEQYF. The CDR3 DNA reads TGTGCCTGGAGTACAGGGTTTTCCTACGAGCAGTACTTC. The J gene is TRBJ2-4, the V gene TRBV30; tentative D call: TRBD1 (6 bases). Gene TRBJ2-7 matches the end of the DNA better, so the J call may be wrong. This CDR3 contains 13 residues. Germline V gene lookup returns CDR1 GTSNPN and CDR2 SVGIG (reference sequence).

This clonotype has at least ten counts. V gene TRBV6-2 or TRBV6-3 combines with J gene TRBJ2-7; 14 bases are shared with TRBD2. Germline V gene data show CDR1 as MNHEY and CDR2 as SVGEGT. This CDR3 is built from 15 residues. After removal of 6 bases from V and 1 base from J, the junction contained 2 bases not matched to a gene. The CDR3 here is CASRGLAGGSYEQYF. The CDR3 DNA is TGTGCCAGCAGAGGACTAGCGGGAGGATCCTACGAGCAGTACTTC.

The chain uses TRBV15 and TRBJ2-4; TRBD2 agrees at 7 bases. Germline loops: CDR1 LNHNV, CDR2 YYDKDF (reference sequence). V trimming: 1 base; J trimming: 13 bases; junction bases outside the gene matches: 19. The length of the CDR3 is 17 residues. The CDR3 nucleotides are TGTGCCACCAGCAGAGCCGGGGCTAGCGGTTCTGGGGGGGAGCAGTACTTC. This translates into CATSRAGASGSGGEQYF.

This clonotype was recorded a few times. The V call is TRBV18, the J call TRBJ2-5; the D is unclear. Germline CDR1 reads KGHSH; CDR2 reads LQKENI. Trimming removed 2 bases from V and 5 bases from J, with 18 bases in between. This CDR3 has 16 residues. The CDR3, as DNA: TGTGCCAGCTCACCATTACGTCTCGCGCTTGTGGAGACCCAGTACTTC. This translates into CASSPLRLALVETQYF. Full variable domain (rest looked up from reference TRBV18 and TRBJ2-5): NAGVMQNPRHLVRRRGQEARLRCSPMKGHSHVYWYRQLPEEGLKFMVYLQKENIIDESGMPKERFSAEFPKEGPSILRIQQVVRGDSAAYFCASSPLRLALVETQYFGPGTRLLVL.

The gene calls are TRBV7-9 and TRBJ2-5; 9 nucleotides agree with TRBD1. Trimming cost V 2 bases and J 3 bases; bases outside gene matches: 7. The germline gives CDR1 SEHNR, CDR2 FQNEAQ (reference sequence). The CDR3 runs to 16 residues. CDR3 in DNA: TGTGCCAGCAGCTTACTCGGGACAGGGACTAAAGAGACCCAGTACTTC. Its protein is CASSLLGTGTKETQYF.

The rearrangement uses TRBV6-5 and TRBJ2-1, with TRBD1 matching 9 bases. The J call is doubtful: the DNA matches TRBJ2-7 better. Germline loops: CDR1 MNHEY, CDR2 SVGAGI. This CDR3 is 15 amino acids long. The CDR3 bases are TGTGCCAGCAGCAATACAGGGGGCTCCTACAATGAGCAGTACTTC. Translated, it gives CASSNTGGSYNEQYF.

This CDR3 reads CASGGISGARTQYF. For the CDR3, the DNA is TGTGCCAGCGGAGGGATTAGCGGGGCGCGGACCCAGTACTTC. V gene TRBV11-1 combines with J gene TRBJ2-7, with TRBD2 matching 8 bases. The J call may be wrong; the DNA end is better matched by TRBJ2-5. In germline, CDR1 is SGHAT, CDR2 FQDESV (reference sequence). The length of the CDR3 is 14 residues.

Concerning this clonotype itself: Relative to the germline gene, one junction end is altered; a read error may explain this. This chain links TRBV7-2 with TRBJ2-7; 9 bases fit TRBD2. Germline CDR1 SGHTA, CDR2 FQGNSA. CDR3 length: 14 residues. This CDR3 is CASSVAGAPYEQYF. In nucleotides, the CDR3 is TGTGCCAGCAGCGTAGCGGGGGCCCCCTACGAGCAGTACTTC.

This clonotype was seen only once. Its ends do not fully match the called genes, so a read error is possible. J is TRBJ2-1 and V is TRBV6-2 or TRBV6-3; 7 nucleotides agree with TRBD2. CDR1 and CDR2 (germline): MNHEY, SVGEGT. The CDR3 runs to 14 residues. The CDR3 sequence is CSSSRVGGPQEQFF. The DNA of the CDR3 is TGTTCCAGCAGTCGCGTGGGAGGGCCTCAGGAGCAGTTCTTC.

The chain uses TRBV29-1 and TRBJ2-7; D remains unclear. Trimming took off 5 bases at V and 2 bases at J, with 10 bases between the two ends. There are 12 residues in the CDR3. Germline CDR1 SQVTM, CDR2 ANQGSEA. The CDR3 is CSVQEIAYEQYF. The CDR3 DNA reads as TGCAGCGTTCAGGAGATAGCCTACGAGCAGTACTTC.

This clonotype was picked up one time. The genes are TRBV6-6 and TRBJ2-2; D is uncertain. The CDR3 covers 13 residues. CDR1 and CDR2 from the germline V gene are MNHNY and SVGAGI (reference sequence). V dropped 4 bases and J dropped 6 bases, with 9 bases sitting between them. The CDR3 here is CASSSLTSGELFF. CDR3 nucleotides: TGTGCCAGCAGTTCCCTGACTTCCGGGGAGCTGTTTTTT.

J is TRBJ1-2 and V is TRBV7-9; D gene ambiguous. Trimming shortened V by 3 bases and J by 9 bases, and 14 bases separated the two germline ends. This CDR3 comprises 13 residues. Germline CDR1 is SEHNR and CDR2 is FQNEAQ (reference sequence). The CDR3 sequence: CASSFDGYISYTF. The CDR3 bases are TGTGCCAGCAGCTTTGATGGGTATATCAGCTACACCTTC.